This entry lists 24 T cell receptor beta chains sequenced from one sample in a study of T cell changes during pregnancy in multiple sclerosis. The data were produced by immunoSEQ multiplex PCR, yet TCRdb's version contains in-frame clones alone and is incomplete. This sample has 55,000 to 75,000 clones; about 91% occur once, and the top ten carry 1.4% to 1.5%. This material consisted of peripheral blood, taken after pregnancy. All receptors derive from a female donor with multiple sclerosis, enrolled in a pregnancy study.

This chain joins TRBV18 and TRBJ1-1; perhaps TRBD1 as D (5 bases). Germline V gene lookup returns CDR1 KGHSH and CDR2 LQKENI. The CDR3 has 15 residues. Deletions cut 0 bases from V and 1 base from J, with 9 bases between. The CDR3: CASSPPRQQNTEAFF. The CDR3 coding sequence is TGTGCCAGCTCACCACCGCGACAGCAGAACACTGAAGCTTTCTTT.

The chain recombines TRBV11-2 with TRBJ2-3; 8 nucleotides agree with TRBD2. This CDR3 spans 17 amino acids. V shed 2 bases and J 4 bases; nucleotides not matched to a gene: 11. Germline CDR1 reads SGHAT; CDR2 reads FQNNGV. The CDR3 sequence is CASSLPSWREASDTQYF. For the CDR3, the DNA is TGTGCCAGCAGCTTACCTTCCTGGCGGGAGGCATCAGATACGCAGTATTTT. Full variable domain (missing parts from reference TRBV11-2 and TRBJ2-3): EAGVAQSPRYKIIEKRQSVAFWCNPISGHATLYWYQQILGQGPKLLIQFQNNGVVDDSQLPKDRFSAERLKGVDSTLKIQPAKLEDSAVYLCASSLPSWREASDTQYFGPGTRLTVL.

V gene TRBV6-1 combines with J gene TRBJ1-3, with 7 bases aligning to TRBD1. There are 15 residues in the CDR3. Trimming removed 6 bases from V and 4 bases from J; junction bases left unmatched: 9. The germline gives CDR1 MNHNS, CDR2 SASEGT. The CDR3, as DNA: TGTGCCAGCAGGGCTCTTAGGGGGCCAGGAAACACCATATATTTT. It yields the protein CASRALRGPGNTIYF.

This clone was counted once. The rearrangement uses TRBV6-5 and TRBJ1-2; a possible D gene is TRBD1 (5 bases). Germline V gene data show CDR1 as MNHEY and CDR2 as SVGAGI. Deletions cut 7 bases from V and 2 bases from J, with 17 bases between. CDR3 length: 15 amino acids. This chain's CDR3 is CASTVRGGENYGYTF. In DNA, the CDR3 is TGTGCCAGCACCGTCCGGGGGGGGGAGAACTATGGCTACACCTTC.

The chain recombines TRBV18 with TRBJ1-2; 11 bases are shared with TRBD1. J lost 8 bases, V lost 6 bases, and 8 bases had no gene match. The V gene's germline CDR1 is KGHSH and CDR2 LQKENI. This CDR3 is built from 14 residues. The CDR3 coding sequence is TGTGCCAGCTCGCCGGACAGGGGGCACGGAGGCTACACCTTC. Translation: CASSPDRGHGGYTF.

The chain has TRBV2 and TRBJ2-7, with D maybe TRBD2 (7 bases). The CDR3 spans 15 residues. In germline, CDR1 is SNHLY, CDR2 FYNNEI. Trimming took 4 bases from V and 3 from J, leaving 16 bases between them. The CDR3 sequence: CASSGGLAEFYEQYF. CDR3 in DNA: TGTGCCAGCAGTGGGGGGCTAGCGGAATTCTACGAGCAGTACTTC.

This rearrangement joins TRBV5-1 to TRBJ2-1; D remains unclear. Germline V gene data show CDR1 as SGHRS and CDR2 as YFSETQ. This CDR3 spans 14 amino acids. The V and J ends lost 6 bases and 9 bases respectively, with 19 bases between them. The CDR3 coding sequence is TGCGCCAGCAAACCGTTCCTCGTTCCCGGTGAGCAGTTCTTC. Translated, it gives CASKPFLVPGEQFF. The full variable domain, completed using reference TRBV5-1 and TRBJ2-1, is KAGVTQTPRYLIKTRGQQVTLSCSPISGHRSVSWYQQTPGQGLQFLFEYFSETQRNKGNFPGRFSGRQFSNSRSEMNVSTLELGDSALYLCASKPFLVPGEQFFGPGTRLTVL.

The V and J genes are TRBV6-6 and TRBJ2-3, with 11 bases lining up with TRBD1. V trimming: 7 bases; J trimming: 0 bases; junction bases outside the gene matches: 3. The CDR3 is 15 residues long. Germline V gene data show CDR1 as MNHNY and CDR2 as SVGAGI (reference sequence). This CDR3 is CASIGQGASTDTQYF. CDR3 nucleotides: TGTGCCAGCATAGGACAGGGGGCGAGCACAGATACGCAGTATTTT.

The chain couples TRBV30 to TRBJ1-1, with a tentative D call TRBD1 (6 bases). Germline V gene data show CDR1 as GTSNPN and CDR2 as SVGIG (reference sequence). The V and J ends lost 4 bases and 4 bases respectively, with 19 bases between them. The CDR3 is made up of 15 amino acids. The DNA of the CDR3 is TGTGCCTGGAACCAGTGGAGGGGGGGACCCACTGAAGCTTTCTTT. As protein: CAWNQWRGGPTEAFF. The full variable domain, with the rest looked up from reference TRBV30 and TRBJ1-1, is SQTIHQWPATLVQPVGSPLSLECTVEGTSNPNLYWYRQAAGRGLQLLFYSVGIGQISSEVPQNLSASRPQDRQFILSSKKLLLSDSGFYLCAWNQWRGGPTEAFFGQGTRLTVV.

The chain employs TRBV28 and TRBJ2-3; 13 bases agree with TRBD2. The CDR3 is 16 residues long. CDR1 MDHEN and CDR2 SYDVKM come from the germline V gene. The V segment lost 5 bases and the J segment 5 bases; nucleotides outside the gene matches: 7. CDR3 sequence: CASSIGTSGTGDTQYF. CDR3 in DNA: TGTGCCAGCAGTATAGGGACTAGCGGGACTGGAGATACGCAGTATTTT.

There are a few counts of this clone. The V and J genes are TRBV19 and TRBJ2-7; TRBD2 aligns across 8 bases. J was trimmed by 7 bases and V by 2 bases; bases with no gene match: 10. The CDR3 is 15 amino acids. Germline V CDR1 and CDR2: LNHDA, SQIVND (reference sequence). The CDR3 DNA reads TGTGCCAGTAGTATAACGGCGGGAGGAATGGAAGAGCAGTACTTC. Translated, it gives CASSITAGGMEEQYF.

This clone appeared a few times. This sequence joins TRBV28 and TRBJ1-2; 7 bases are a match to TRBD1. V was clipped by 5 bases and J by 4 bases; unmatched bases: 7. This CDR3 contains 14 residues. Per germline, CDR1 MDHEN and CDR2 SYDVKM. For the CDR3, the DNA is TGTGCCAGCAGTCTCTCGACAGGGTCCTATGGCTACACCTTC. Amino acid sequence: CASSLSTGSYGYTF.

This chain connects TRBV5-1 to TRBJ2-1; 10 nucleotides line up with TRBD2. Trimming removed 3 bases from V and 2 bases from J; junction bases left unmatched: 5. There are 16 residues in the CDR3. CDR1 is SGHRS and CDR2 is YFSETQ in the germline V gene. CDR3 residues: CASSSSSGSTYNEQFF. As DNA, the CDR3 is TGCGCCAGCAGCTCATCTAGCGGGAGTACCTACAATGAGCAGTTCTTC. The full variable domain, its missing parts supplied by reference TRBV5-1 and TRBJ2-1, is KAGVTQTPRYLIKTRGQQVTLSCSPISGHRSVSWYQQTPGQGLQFLFEYFSETQRNKGNFPGRFSGRQFSNSRSEMNVSTLELGDSALYLCASSSSSGSTYNEQFFGPGTRLTVL.

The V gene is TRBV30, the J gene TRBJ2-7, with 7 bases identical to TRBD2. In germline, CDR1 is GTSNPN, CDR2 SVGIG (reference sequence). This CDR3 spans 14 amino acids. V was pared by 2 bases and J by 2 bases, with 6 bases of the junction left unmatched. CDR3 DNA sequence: TGTGCCTGGAGTCGCGCGGGAGAACCCTACGAGCAGTACTTC. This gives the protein CAWSRAGEPYEQYF.

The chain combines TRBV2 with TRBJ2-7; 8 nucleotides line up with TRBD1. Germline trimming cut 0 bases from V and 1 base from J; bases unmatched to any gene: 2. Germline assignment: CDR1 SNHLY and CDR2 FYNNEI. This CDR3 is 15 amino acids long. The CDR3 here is CASSEARTGSYEQYF. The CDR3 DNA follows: TGTGCCAGCAGTGAAGCTCGGACAGGGTCCTACGAGCAGTACTTC.

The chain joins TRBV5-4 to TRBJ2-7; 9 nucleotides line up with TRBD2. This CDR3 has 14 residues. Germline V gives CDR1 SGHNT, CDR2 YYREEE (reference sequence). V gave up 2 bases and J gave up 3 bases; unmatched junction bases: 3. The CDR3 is CASSFSGRGYEQYF. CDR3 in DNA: TGTGCCAGCAGCTTTAGCGGGAGAGGCTACGAGCAGTACTTC. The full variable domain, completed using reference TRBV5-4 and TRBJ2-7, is ETGVTQSPTHLIKTRGQQVTLRCSSQSGHNTVSWYQQALGQGPQFIFQYYREEENGRGNFPPRFSGLQFPNYSSELNVNALELDDSALYLCASSFSGRGYEQYFGPGTRLTVT.

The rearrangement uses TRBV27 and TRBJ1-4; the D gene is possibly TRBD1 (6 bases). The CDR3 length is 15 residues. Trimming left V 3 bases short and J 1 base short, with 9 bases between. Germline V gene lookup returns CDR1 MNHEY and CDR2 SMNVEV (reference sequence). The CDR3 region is CASSFQQGTNEKLFF. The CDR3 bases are TGTGCCAGCAGTTTCCAACAGGGAACTAATGAAAAACTGTTTTTT.

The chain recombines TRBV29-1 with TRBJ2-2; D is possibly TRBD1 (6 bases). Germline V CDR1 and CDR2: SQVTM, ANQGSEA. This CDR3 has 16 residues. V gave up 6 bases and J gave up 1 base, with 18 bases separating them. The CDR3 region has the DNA TGCAGCGTCTCCCCGCAGGGGTCCCTGAACACCGGGGAGCTGTTTTTT. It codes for CSVSPQGSLNTGELFF.

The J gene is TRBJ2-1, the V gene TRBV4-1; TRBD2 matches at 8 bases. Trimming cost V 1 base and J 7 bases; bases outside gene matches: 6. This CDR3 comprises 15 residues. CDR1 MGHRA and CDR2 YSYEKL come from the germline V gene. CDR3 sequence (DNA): TGCGCCAGCAGCCAAGTAACGGGAGGGTCTAATGAGCAGTTCTTC. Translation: CASSQVTGGSNEQFF.

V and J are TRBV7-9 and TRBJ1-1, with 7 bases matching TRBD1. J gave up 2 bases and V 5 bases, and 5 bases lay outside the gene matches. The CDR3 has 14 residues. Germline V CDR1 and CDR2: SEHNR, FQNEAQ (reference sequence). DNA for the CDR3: TGTGCCAGCAGCGCCGGGACAGCTAACACTGAAGCTTTCTTT. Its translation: CASSAGTANTEAFF.

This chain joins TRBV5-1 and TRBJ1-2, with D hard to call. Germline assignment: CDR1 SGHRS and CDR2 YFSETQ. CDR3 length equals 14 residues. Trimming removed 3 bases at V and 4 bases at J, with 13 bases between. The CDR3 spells CASSSGRERYGYTF. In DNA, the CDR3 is TGCGCCAGCAGCTCGGGTCGGGAGCGCTATGGCTACACCTTC.

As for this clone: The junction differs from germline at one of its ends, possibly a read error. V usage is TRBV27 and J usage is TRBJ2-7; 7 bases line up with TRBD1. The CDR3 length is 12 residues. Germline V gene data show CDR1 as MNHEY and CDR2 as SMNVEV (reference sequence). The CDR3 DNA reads TGTGCCAGCATTCACACAGCGACAGGGATAACCTTC. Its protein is CASIHTATGITF.

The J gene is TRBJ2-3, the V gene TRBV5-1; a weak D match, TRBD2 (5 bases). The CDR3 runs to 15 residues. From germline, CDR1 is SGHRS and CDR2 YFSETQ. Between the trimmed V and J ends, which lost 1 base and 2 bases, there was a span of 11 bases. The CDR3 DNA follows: TGCGCCAGCAGCTTGATGGAGGCCCACACAGATACGCAGTATTTT. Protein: CASSLMEAHTDTQYF.

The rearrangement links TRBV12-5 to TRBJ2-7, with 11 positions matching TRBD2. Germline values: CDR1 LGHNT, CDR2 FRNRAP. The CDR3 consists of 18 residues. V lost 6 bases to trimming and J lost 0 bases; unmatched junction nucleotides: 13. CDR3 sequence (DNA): TGTGCTAGTGGCCTACCCCGGACTAGCGGGCCCAGCTCCTACGAGCAGTACTTC. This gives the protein CASGLPRTSGPSSYEQYF.